This T cell receptor beta chain appears in the sequencing data of a study of Ad26.COV2.S vaccination and SARS-CoV-2 variants. Treatment denoted: roughly 20 received Ad26.COV2.S at low or high dose, single or two shots; about 5 received placebo; per-sample allocation not given. Sampling was performed 63 days after the first vaccine or placebo injection. The donor was a Boston adult aged 18-55 years. V dropped 4 bases and J dropped 6; count of bases not matched to a gene: 11. The CDR3 runs to 16 residues. Germline loops: CDR1 PRHDT, CDR2 FYEKMQ (reference sequence). TCRdb's table, derived via immunoSEQ multiplex PCR, lists solely in-frame clones and lacks some. The sample shows hundreds of thousands of clones, nearly 90% of them seen only once.

The gene calls are TRBV13 and TRBJ2-2, with TRBD1 identical over 7 bases. The material sequenced was peripheral blood, taken in a trial of Ad26.COV2.S vaccine versus placebo. The receptor was derived from a person between 18 and 65 years old who received the Ad26.COV2.S COVID-19 vaccine or a placebo. The CDR3 DNA sequence: TGTGCCAGCAGCTCTGTCGACAGGGTGGGCCCCGGGGAGCTGTTTTTT. Translating gives CASSSVDRVGPGELFF.